One sample yielded the 14 T cell receptor beta chains listed below, sequenced in a study of T cell responses to AZD1222 COVID-19 vaccine. The method was immunoSEQ multiplex PCR; TCRdb's version includes in-frame clones alone and lacks a portion of them. The table records more than 110,000 clones, 80% to 90% of them present only once. The source material was peripheral blood, sampled on day 0 of AZD1222 vaccination. All receptors derive from an adult in good health.

The V gene is TRBV5-6, the J gene TRBJ2-5; TRBD1 agrees at 10 bases. Trimming took 4 bases from V and 4 from J; bases not matched to a gene: 7. The CDR3 extends over 15 amino acids. Germline CDR1 SGHDT, CDR2 YYEEEE. Here the CDR3 DNA reads TGTGCCAGCAGCATGGGGACAGGGGTGAGAGAGACCCAGTACTTC. Protein product: CASSMGTGVRETQYF.

V usage is TRBV4-3 and J usage is TRBJ2-2, with D hard to call. The CDR3 is 14 amino acids. V was pared by 6 bases and J by 4 bases, with 12 bases between. Germline CDR1 LGHNA, CDR2 YSLEER. The CDR3 DNA reads TGCGCCAGCAGAATTTCGACACTCACCGGGGAGCTGTTTTTT. It is translated as CASRISTLTGELFF.

The chain couples TRBV30 to TRBJ2-2, with 10 positions matching TRBD2. The trim removed 4 bases at V and 3 bases at J, leaving 5 bases unmatched. Germline CDR1 and CDR2: GTSNPN and SVGIG (reference sequence). CDR3 size: 15 residues. CDR3 amino acids: CAWKGLAVHTGELFF. The CDR3 nucleotides are TGTGCCTGGAAAGGACTAGCGGTACACACCGGGGAGCTGTTTTTT.

The rearrangement uses TRBV27 and TRBJ1-5, with D possibly matching TRBD1 (6 bases). V was clipped by 5 bases and J by 4 bases, with 18 bases between them. CDR1 is MNHEY, CDR2 SMNVEV, per germline (reference sequence). The CDR3 covers 16 residues. The CDR3 DNA reads as TGTGCCAGCAGTCGAGGGAGGGGGAAAGGAAATCAGCCCCAGCATTTT. Translated: CASSRGRGKGNQPQHF.

V is TRBV19 and J is TRBJ2-7, with 9 bases fitting TRBD2. The germline gives CDR1 LNHDA, CDR2 SQIVND (reference sequence). V lost 2 bases, J lost 4 bases, and 3 bases stayed unmatched. The CDR3 runs 14 residues. The CDR3 DNA follows: TGTGCCAGTAGTATATTAGCGGGAGAATACGAGCAGTACTTC. It yields the protein CASSILAGEYEQYF.

The CDR3 nucleotides are TGTGCCAGCAGCCATAGCGGGAGTGCCAATGAGCAGTTCTTC. It codes for CASSHSGSANEQFF. This chain joins TRBV7-6 and TRBJ2-1, with TRBD2 matching 9 bases. In germline, CDR1 is SGHVS, CDR2 FNYEAQ. The CDR3 loop spans 14 amino acids. V shed 5 bases, J shed 6 bases, and the junction held 5 bases outside the gene matches. Filled out from reference TRBV7-6 and TRBJ2-1, the complete variable domain reads GAGVSQSPRYKVTKRGQDVALRCDPISGHVSLYWYRQALGQGPEFLTYFNYEAQQDKSGLPNDRFSAERPEGSISTLTIQRTEQRDSAMYRCASSHSGSANEQFFGPGTRLTVL.

V and J are TRBV3-1 (or the pseudogene TRBV3-2) and TRBJ1-5; D is possibly TRBD1 (5 bases). Germline-derived CDR1 and CDR2 are LGHDT and YNNKEL (reference sequence). Trimming cost V 3 bases and J 3 bases, with 18 bases left between them. The CDR3 loop spans 17 amino acids. CDR3 DNA: TGTGCCAGCAGCCAGGCCCCCGGGGGTTCGTACAATCAGCCCCAGCATTTT. It translates to CASSQAPGGSYNQPQHF.

The chain couples TRBV4-3 to TRBJ2-2; 8 nucleotides align to TRBD2. Unmatched junction bases numbered 4, after V lost 0 bases and J lost 4 bases. Germline values: CDR1 LGHNA, CDR2 YSLEER. The CDR3 covers 16 residues. CDR3 sequence (DNA): TGCGCCAGCAGCCAAGATTTCGGGAGGGCCACCGGGGAGCTGTTTTTT. Its protein is CASSQDFGRATGELFF.

The CDR3: CASSLGYGGAELFF. In DNA, the CDR3 is TGTGCCAGCAGCTTAGGTTACGGGGGCGCGGAGCTGTTTTTT. V is TRBV11-3 and J is TRBJ2-2; TRBD1 or TRBD2 may be the D gene (6 bases each). The germline gives CDR1 SGHNT, CDR2 YENEEA. Trimming stripped 1 base from V and 10 bases from J, with 13 bases between. This CDR3 is 14 amino acids long.

The rearrangement links TRBV16 to TRBJ1-2; 9 bases agree with TRBD1. Trimming removed 7 bases from V and 6 bases from J; junction bases left unmatched: 9. This CDR3 is 14 amino acids long. Germline lookup yields CDR1 KGHSY and CDR2 FQNENV. CDR3 sequence reads: CASTMTGGSDGYTF. Written as DNA, the CDR3 is TGTGCCAGCACCATGACAGGGGGTTCGGATGGCTACACCTTC.

CDR3 sequence: CAISGGQMNTEAFF. The CDR3 DNA follows: TGTGCCATCAGTGGGGGACAGATGAACACTGAAGCTTTCTTT. The chain has TRBV10-3 and TRBJ1-1, with 7 bases lining up with TRBD1. Losses at the gene ends were 4 bases for V and 0 bases for J; bases not matched to a gene: 2. Germline V lookup: CDR1 ENHRY, CDR2 SYGVKD. The CDR3 has 14 residues.

V and J are TRBV10-3 and TRBJ2-5; D unresolved. Germline CDR1 ENHRY, CDR2 SYGVKD. The CDR3 has 13 residues. V was shortened by 6 bases and J by 0 bases, with 8 bases between the two germline ends. The CDR3 loop is CAIRSDNQETQYF. The CDR3 DNA is TGTGCCATCAGGTCAGATAACCAAGAGACCCAGTACTTC.

The genes are TRBV6-2 or TRBV6-3 and TRBJ1-1; 7 bases match TRBD1. The germline V gene has CDR1 MNHEY and CDR2 SVGEGT. The CDR3 runs to 15 residues. V shed 5 bases, J shed 5 bases, and the junction held 11 bases outside the gene matches. CDR3 coding DNA: TGTGCCAGCAGTACTCCCACCGGGACAGCAACTGAAGCTTTCTTT. It yields the protein CASSTPTGTATEAFF.

This clone has just one count. The genes are TRBV27 and TRBJ2-3, with 10 positions matching TRBD2. Germline V gene sequence: CDR1 MNHEY, CDR2 SMNVEV (reference sequence). With 3 bases clipped from V and 6 bases from J, the junction kept 21 bases outside the gene matches. There are 20 residues in the CDR3. CDR3 in DNA: TGTGCCAGCAGTTTCTCTCTAGCGGGAGTGGGGATTTTTCGTCAGGATACGCAGTATTTT. Protein sequence: CASSFSLAGVGIFRQDTQYF.